Listed here are 16 T cell receptor beta chains from one sample, sequenced in a study of blood T cell repertoires in COVID-19. Some clones are missing from TCRdb's copy, which holds only in-frame ones; the method was immunoSEQ multiplex PCR. This table has roughly 50,000 clones, more than 70% appearing once. The sample comprised peripheral blood. All receptors derive from a human donor in a cohort sampled during active COVID-19.

The chain combines TRBV6-4 with TRBJ2-3; 10 bases are a match to TRBD1. Germline V gene data show CDR1 as MRHNA and CDR2 as SNTAGT. V trimming: 3 bases; J trimming: 1 base; junction bases outside the gene matches: 1. The CDR3 contains 15 residues. The CDR3 loop is CASSDGQGGTDTQYF. The CDR3 DNA reads TGTGCCAGCAGTGATGGACAGGGGGGCACAGATACGCAGTATTTT.

Concerning this clone itself: The same CDR3 also results from other DNA sequences found in this sample. This chain connects TRBV19 to TRBJ2-7, with D possibly being TRBD1 (5 bases). Deletions cut 6 bases from V and 3 bases from J, with 15 bases between. The germline CDR1 and CDR2 sequences are LNHDA and SQIVND (reference sequence). The CDR3 is 14 residues long. DNA of the CDR3: TGTGCCAGTAGCCCCGACAGACTCGGCTACGAGCAGTACTTC. It specifies CASSPDRLGYEQYF.

The chain is built from TRBV3-1 (or the pseudogene TRBV3-2) and TRBJ2-1, with TRBD2 matching 7 bases. Germline loops: CDR1 LGHDT, CDR2 YNNKEL (reference sequence). This CDR3 spans 14 amino acids. Unmatched junction bases numbered 4, after V lost 1 base and J lost 7 bases. The CDR3 spells CASSQVGGSNEQFF. CDR3 DNA sequence: TGTGCCAGCAGCCAAGTCGGGGGGTCGAATGAGCAGTTCTTC.

The V call is TRBV4-2, the J call TRBJ2-7, with 11 bases aligning to TRBD2. The CDR3 runs 16 residues. Germline loops: CDR1 LGHNA, CDR2 YNFKEQ. The V gene end was trimmed by 2 bases and the J gene end by 0 bases; junction bases not matched to a gene: 3. CDR3 DNA sequence: TGTGCCAGCAGCCAAAGACTAGCGGGGACCTCCTACGAGCAGTACTTC. Its translation is CASSQRLAGTSYEQYF.

This chain joins TRBV7-2 and TRBJ1-5, with D perhaps matching TRBD1 (5 bases). In germline, CDR1 is SGHTA, CDR2 FQGNSA. V was trimmed by 5 bases and J by 8 bases, leaving 16 bases between them. This CDR3 spans 14 amino acids. This CDR3 reads CASSTAGGGKPQHF. In DNA, the CDR3 is TGTGCCAGCAGCACCGCTGGGGGGGGGAAGCCCCAGCATTTT.

The chain combines TRBV5-1 with TRBJ1-1; 9 nucleotides match TRBD1. Trimming took 3 bases from V and 5 from J; bases not matched to a gene: 8. This CDR3 spans 15 amino acids. From germline, CDR1 is SGHRS and CDR2 YFSETQ. The CDR3 nucleotides are TGCGCCAGCAGCTGGACGGGACAGGGAGGGACTGAAGCTTTCTTT. Translating it yields CASSWTGQGGTEAFF.

The chain carries TRBV2 and TRBJ1-2; D is undetermined. The V gene's germline CDR1 is SNHLY and CDR2 FYNNEI. Trimming cost V 3 bases and J 7 bases, with 18 bases left between them. The CDR3 loop spans 15 amino acids. This CDR3 reads CASSDPLGDLGGYTF. For the CDR3, the DNA is TGTGCCAGCAGTGACCCTTTGGGAGACTTAGGTGGCTACACCTTC. Looking up the rest from reference TRBV2 and TRBJ1-2 gives the full variable domain: EPEVTQTPSHQVTQMGQEVILRCVPISNHLYFYWYRQILGQKVEFLVSFYNNEISEKSEIFDDQFSVERPDGSNFTLKIRSTKLEDSAMYFCASSDPLGDLGGYTFGSGTRLTVV.

This chain joins TRBV30 and TRBJ2-7, with TRBD2 as a possible D gene (5 bases). Trimming left V 5 bases short and J 4 bases short, with 9 bases between. The CDR3 runs to 11 residues. CDR1 GTSNPN and CDR2 SVGIG come from the germline V gene (reference sequence). CDR3 sequence: CAWGRAYEQYF. CDR3 bases: TGTGCCTGGGGGAGAGCGTACGAGCAGTACTTC.

This clone was recorded once. This chain uses TRBV11-2 with TRBJ2-6; D gene ambiguous. Trimming shortened V by 8 bases and J by 0 bases, and 8 bases separated the two germline ends. This CDR3 comprises 14 residues. Per the germline V gene, CDR1 is SGHAT and CDR2 is FQNNGV. The CDR3 DNA follows: TGTGCCAGCGGCAGATTCTCTGGGGCCAACGTCCTGACTTTC. Its translation: CASGRFSGANVLTF.

The chain employs TRBV19 and TRBJ2-7; 9 nucleotides align to TRBD1. The CDR3 totals 14 residues. V lost 3 bases, J lost 5 bases, and 5 bases stayed unmatched. CDR1 and CDR2 (germline): LNHDA, SQIVND (reference sequence). CDR3 protein: CASSISRQGDEQYF. DNA for the CDR3: TGTGCCAGTAGTATCTCGAGACAGGGGGACGAGCAGTACTTC.

This chain connects TRBV5-1 to TRBJ2-5; D uncertain. Germline lookup yields CDR1 SGHRS and CDR2 YFSETQ. V was cut by 2 bases and J by 5 bases, with 7 bases left in between. The CDR3 runs to 12 residues. Here the CDR3 reads CASSFQSETQYF. DNA for the CDR3: TGCGCCAGCAGCTTCCAGTCGGAGACCCAGTACTTC.

The chain carries TRBV18 and TRBJ2-3, with 11 positions matching TRBD1. V shed 3 bases, J shed 3 bases, and the junction held 5 bases outside the gene matches. CDR3 length equals 16 residues. CDR1 and CDR2 from the germline V gene are KGHSH and LQKENI. The chain's CDR3 is CASSPADRGPTDTQYF. For the CDR3, the DNA is TGTGCCAGCTCACCTGCGGACAGGGGGCCTACAGATACGCAGTATTTT. The variable domain in full, completed from reference TRBV18 and TRBJ2-3, reads NAGVMQNPRHLVRRRGQEARLRCSPMKGHSHVYWYRQLPEEGLKFMVYLQKENIIDESGMPKERFSAEFPKEGPSILRIQQVVRGDSAAYFCASSPADRGPTDTQYFGPGTRLTVL.

The V gene is TRBV28, the J gene TRBJ2-5; TRBD1 aligns across 10 bases. Germline V gene sequence: CDR1 MDHEN, CDR2 SYDVKM. J gave up 2 bases and V 6 bases, and 9 bases lay outside the gene matches. The CDR3 is made up of 16 amino acids. The CDR3 protein is CASRTRDRGPQETQYF. CDR3 sequence (DNA): TGTGCCAGCAGGACCCGGGACAGGGGACCTCAAGAGACCCAGTACTTC.

The rearrangement joins TRBV5-1 to TRBJ2-3; 13 nucleotides agree with TRBD2. V was clipped by 4 bases and J by 7 bases; unmatched bases: 6. This CDR3 comprises 15 residues. Germline V CDR1 and CDR2: SGHRS, YFSETQ. CDR3 DNA sequence: TGCGCCAGCAGCATACTAGCGGGGGGGCCATATACGCAGTATTTT. Residues: CASSILAGGPYTQYF.

This chain joins TRBV14 and TRBJ1-3; D unclear. Germline V gives CDR1 SGHDN, CDR2 FVKESK. The V gene lost 4 bases and the J gene lost 0 bases, with 7 bases spanning the gap. The CDR3 contains 14 residues. The CDR3 reads CASSLRASGNTIYF. The CDR3, as DNA: TGTGCCAGCAGCCTGCGGGCCTCTGGAAACACCATATATTTT.

The genes are TRBV7-6 and TRBJ2-7, with D uncertain. Germline lookup yields CDR1 SGHVS and CDR2 FNYEAQ. This CDR3 has 13 amino acids. Trimming shortened V by 0 bases and J by 3 bases, and 6 bases separated the two germline ends. CDR3 region: CASSLANSYEQYF. DNA of the CDR3: TGTGCCAGCAGCTTAGCCAACAGCTACGAGCAGTACTTC. The full variable domain, in which reference TRBV7-6 and TRBJ2-7 provide the parts outside the CDR3, is GAGVSQSPRYKVTKRGQDVALRCDPISGHVSLYWYRQALGQGPEFLTYFNYEAQQDKSGLPNDRFSAERPEGSISTLTIQRTEQRDSAMYRCASSLANSYEQYFGPGTRLTVT.